A selection of T cell receptor beta chains follows, all from one sample in a study of blood T cell repertoires in COVID-19. The data were produced by immunoSEQ multiplex PCR, yet TCRdb's version contains in-frame clones alone and is incomplete. The sample carries 250,000 to 400,000 clones, roughly 90% recorded once. The sequenced material came from peripheral blood. The receptors stem from a woman in her twenties or thirties with COVID-19, enrolled during active disease. Both conserved end residues are part of each CDR3. D genes are given only for firm matches. Rows give clone size only sometimes, using once, few, many, or a class for an expanded clone.

v_call	j_call	clone_size	d_call	cdr3_nt	cdr3_aa
TRBV9	TRBJ2-3	.	TRBD2	TGTGCCAGCAGCCCGAGAGGACTAGCCGGCGGCACAGATACGCAGTATTTT	CASSPRGLAGGTDTQYF
TRBV7-9	TRBJ2-2	.	.	TGTGCCAGCAGCAAGGAGGGTGGCACCGGGGAGCTGTTTTTT	CASSKEGGTGELFF
TRBV6-1	TRBJ1-4	.	.	TGTGCCAGCAGTGAAGTGAGCAGGGGTGAAAAACTGTTTTTT	CASSEVSRGEKLFF
TRBV18	TRBJ1-5	once	TRBD1	TGTGCCAGCTCACCCGACAGGGGGAGCAATCAGCCCCAGCATTTT	CASSPDRGSNQPQHF
TRBV7-2	TRBJ2-3	.	TRBD2	TGTGCCAGCAACCAAGAACTAGCGGGATACTCAGATACGCAGTATTTT	CASNQELAGYSDTQYF
TRBV28	TRBJ1-5	.	.	TGTGCCAGCATACAGGGTTATAATAATCAGCCCCAGCATTTT	CASIQGYNNQPQHF
TRBV27	TRBJ2-5	.	TRBD1	TGTGCCAGCAGTGGGACAGGAGAAGAGACCCAGTACTTC	CASSGTGEETQYF
TRBV19	TRBJ2-7	.	TRBD2	TGTGCCACCGGCGGGGGGCTTTCCTACGAGCAGTACTTC	CATGGGLSYEQYF
TRBV7-9	TRBJ1-4	.	.	TGTGCCAGCAGCTTTCTGGGGGTACAGGGAAAACTGTTTTTT	CASSFLGVQGKLFF
TRBV9	TRBJ2-7	.	TRBD1	TGTGCCAGAGGCATTGTGGGGGACAGCTCCTACGAGCAGTACTTC	CARGIVGDSSYEQYF
TRBV30	TRBJ2-7	.	.	TGTGCCTGGAGTTTGGCAGTTGACGAGCAGTACTTC	CAWSLAVDEQYF
TRBV3-1/TRBV3-2	TRBJ2-1	.	.	TGTGCCAGCAGCCGCGGGACTCTAGTCAATGAGCAGTTCTTC	CASSRGTLVNEQFF
TRBV18	TRBJ1-1	.	.	TGTGCCAGCTCAGAAAGACAGGCGACCAACACTGAAGCTTTCTTT	CASSERQATNTEAFF
TRBV6-5	TRBJ2-7	.	.	TGTGCCAGCAGTTACAGGGCCGGGGGCTCCTACGAGCAGTACTTC	CASSYRAGGSYEQYF
TRBV27	TRBJ1-1	.	.	TGTGCCAGCAGTTTAAAACAGAGGAACACTGAAGCTTTCTTT	CASSLKQRNTEAFF
TRBV11-2	TRBJ2-1	.	TRBD2	TGTGCCAGCAGCCCACTAGCGGGAGGGTACAATGAGCAGTTCTTC	CASSPLAGGYNEQFF
TRBV5-4	TRBJ1-2	.	.	TGTGCCACATCTCAGGGAAACTATGGCTACACCTTC	CATSQGNYGYTF
TRBV25-1	TRBJ2-5	.	.	TGTGCCAGCTCCCCGAGGGTTGGAGAGACCCAGTACTTC	CASSPRVGETQYF
TRBV27	TRBJ1-5	.	TRBD1	TGTGCCAGCAGTGTCGACAGGGTCGGTCAGCCCCAGCATTTT	CASSVDRVGQPQHF
TRBV19	TRBJ1-2	.	.	TGTGCCAGTAGTATAGGGCAGGGATATGGCTACACCTTC	CASSIGQGYGYTF
TRBV5-1	TRBJ2-3	.	TRBD2	TGCGCCAGCAGCTCGACTAGCGGGAAACAGGATACGCAGTATTTT	CASSSTSGKQDTQYF
TRBV28	TRBJ2-1	.	.	TGTGCCAGCAGTTTACGTGAGCAGTTCTTC	CASSLREQFF
TRBV9	TRBJ2-7	.	TRBD1	TGTGCCAGCAGCGCGACAGGGTCCTACGAGCAGTACTTC	CASSATGSYEQYF
TRBV19	TRBJ1-2	.	TRBD1	TGTGCCAGTAGTAGACAGGGGAACGGCTACACCTTC	CASSRQGNGYTF
TRBV30	TRBJ1-1	.	.	TGTGCCTGGAGTGTGGTTCGGTCCATGAACACTGAAGCTTTCTTT	CAWSVVRSMNTEAFF
TRBV5-4	TRBJ2-7	.	.	TGTGCCAGCAGCATGTCGTCGGTCTCCTACGAGCAGTACTTC	CASSMSSVSYEQYF
TRBV9	TRBJ1-1	.	.	TGTGCCAGCAGCGTAGCTCCCCCAGGGAACACTGAAGCTTTCTTT	CASSVAPPGNTEAFF
TRBV2	TRBJ2-3	once	TRBD2	TGTGCCAGCAGGGCTCGGAGTAGCGGGAGGGTAGGAGATACGCAGTATTTT	CASRARSSGRVGDTQYF
TRBV27	TRBJ2-5	.	.	TGTGCCAGCAGTTTAGCCAGGCAAGAGACCCAGTACTTC	CASSLARQETQYF
TRBV29-1	TRBJ1-1	.	TRBD1	TGCAGCGTTGGACAGGGGAACACTGAAGCTTTCTTT	CSVGQGNTEAFF
TRBV30	TRBJ1-1	.	.	TGTGCCTGGAGTAGGGGCCGCTCTGGGAACACTGAAGCTTTCTTT	CAWSRGRSGNTEAFF
TRBV7-2	TRBJ2-1	.	TRBD2	TGTGCCAGCAGCCATCTAGCGGGAGTCAACAATGAGCAGTTCTTC	CASSHLAGVNNEQFF
TRBV10-3	TRBJ1-2	.	TRBD1	TGTGCCATCAGTGAGTCTCGTACAGGGGAAAGCGGCTACACCTTC	CAISESRTGESGYTF
TRBV18	TRBJ1-2	.	.	TGTGCCAGCTCACCACCGGTCGCACTGGACTATGGCTACACCTTC	CASSPPVALDYGYTF
TRBV5-5	TRBJ2-5	.	TRBD2	TGTGCCAGCAGCCGACTAGCGGGAGAGTACCAAGAGACCCAGTACTTC	CASSRLAGEYQETQYF
TRBV15	TRBJ1-5	.	.	TGTGCCACCAGCAGAGATTGGGCTCGCGGGGTCAATCAGCCCCAGCATTTT	CATSRDWARGVNQPQHF
TRBV6-2/TRBV6-3	TRBJ1-5	.	TRBD1	TGTGCCAGCAGTCACCAGGATTGGACAGGAAATCAGCCCCAGCATTTT	CASSHQDWTGNQPQHF
TRBV7-9	TRBJ1-3	.	.	TGTGCCAGCACCCTAACTCAGGTTACTGGAAACACCATATATTTT	CASTLTQVTGNTIYF
TRBV2	TRBJ1-2	.	.	TGTGCCAGCAGAAACCGGGACAAGATCACCTTC	CASRNRDKITF
TRBV27	TRBJ1-2	.	.	TGTGCCAGCAGTTTATCGTGGCGGGGACTAGGCGGCTACACCTTC	CASSLSWRGLGGYTF
TRBV5-8	TRBJ1-3	.	TRBD1	TGTGCCAGCAGCACCGGACAGGGGGCTGGAAACACCATATATTTT	CASSTGQGAGNTIYF
TRBV28	TRBJ2-7	.	.	TGTGCCAGCATCGGCAGGGCCCTATCCTACGAGCAGTACTTC	CASIGRALSYEQYF
TRBV19	TRBJ1-1	.	.	TGTGCCAGTAGTTCCTGGTCGAGTATGAACACTGAAGCTTTCTTT	CASSSWSSMNTEAFF
TRBV30	TRBJ1-2	.	.	TGTGCCTGGAGTGTCTCGGGGAGGCGAGACTATGGCTACACCTTC	CAWSVSGRRDYGYTF
TRBV27	TRBJ2-2	.	.	TGTGCCAGCAGGGGACTCTTTCCGGCCGGGGAGCTGTTTTTT	CASRGLFPAGELFF
TRBV6-2/TRBV6-3	TRBJ2-1	.	TRBD2	TGTGCCAGCAGTCTGTCAGCGGGAGGGTATGAGCAGTTCTTC	CASSLSAGGYEQFF
TRBV6-5	TRBJ2-1	.	.	TGTGCCTCCAAGGGACTCCAGTTGGCAAATGAGCAGTTCTTC	CASKGLQLANEQFF
TRBV7-9	TRBJ2-1	.	TRBD2	TGTGCCAGCAGCTTTCAGCGGGACCGGCAGTTCTTC	CASSFQRDRQFF
TRBV7-9	TRBJ1-1	.	.	TGTGCCAGCAGCTCCCGACAGGTCCTTAAAGCTTTCTTT	CASSSRQVLKAFF
TRBV5-1	TRBJ1-4	.	.	TGCGCCAGCAGCCCAGGGCCATCTAATGAAAAACTGTTTTTT	CASSPGPSNEKLFF
TRBV6-5	TRBJ1-6	.	.	TGTGCCAGCAGCTATACTAATTCACCCCTCCACTTT	CASSYTNSPLHF
TRBV3-1/TRBV3-2	TRBJ2-2	.	.	TGTGCCAGCAGCCGAGTTACTAGTCGTGGATCCGGGGAGCTGTTTTTT	CASSRVTSRGSGELFF
TRBV5-4	TRBJ1-6	.	TRBD1	TGTGCCAGCAGCTCACAGGGGTCCAGGTCAGGCTCACCCCTCCACTTT	CASSSQGSRSGSPLHF
TRBV7-8	TRBJ2-7	.	.	TGTGCCAGCAGCTTAGCACTGTCAGAGCAGTACTTC	CASSLALSEQYF
TRBV28	TRBJ1-2	.	.	TGTGCCAGCAGTTTATTCAGCACCGGGAACTATGGCTACACCTTC	CASSLFSTGNYGYTF
TRBV7-3	TRBJ2-2	once	TRBD1	TGTGCCAGCAGCTTAGGTTACCCGGGACAGAAGAACACCGGGGAGCTGTTTTTT	CASSLGYPGQKNTGELFF
TRBV5-1	TRBJ2-5	.	TRBD1	TGCGCCAGCAGCCCTGGACAGGGGGGCCAAGAGACCCAGTACTTC	CASSPGQGGQETQYF
TRBV3-1/TRBV3-2	TRBJ2-3	.	TRBD2	TGTGCCAGCAGCCCTTTAGCGGGAGCTGGAACAGATACGCAGTATTTT	CASSPLAGAGTDTQYF
TRBV5-1	TRBJ2-2	.	.	TGCGCCAGCAGCTTGACGTCCAGGGGAAGTAACGGGGAGCTGTTTTTT	CASSLTSRGSNGELFF